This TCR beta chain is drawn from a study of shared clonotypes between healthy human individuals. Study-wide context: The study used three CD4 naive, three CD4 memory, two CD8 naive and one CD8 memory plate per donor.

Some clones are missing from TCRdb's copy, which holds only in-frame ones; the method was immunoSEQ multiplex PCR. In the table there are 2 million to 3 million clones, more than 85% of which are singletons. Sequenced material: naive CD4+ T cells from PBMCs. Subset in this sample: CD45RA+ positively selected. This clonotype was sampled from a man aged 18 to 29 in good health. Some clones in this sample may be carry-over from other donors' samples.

The CDR3 region is CASSPRLAGQGAEYF. The CDR3 nucleotides read TGTGCCAGTAGTCCAAGACTAGCGGGCCAGGGGGCGGAGTACTTC. This rearrangement joins TRBV19 to TRBJ2-7, with TRBD2 matching 10 bases. CDR1 is LNHDA, CDR2 SQIVND, per germline (reference sequence). V gave up 5 bases and J gave up 11 bases; unmatched junction bases: 15. The CDR3 extends over 15 amino acids.